What follows are 25 T cell receptor beta chains derived from one specimen sequenced in a study of neoadjuvant anti-PD-1 for oral cavity cancer. The repertoire was sequenced with immunoSEQ multiplex PCR; TCRdb's copy has only in-frame clones and lacks some. Among about 16,000 clones listed, approximately 60% were seen once. This material consisted of PBMCs, taken before nivolumab (anti-PD-1) treatment. The receptor set was obtained from a person aged 35-79 years with oral cavity squamous cell carcinoma.

V and J are TRBV10-3 and TRBJ1-2; a weak D match, TRBD1 (5 bases). V was cut by 0 bases and J by 6 bases, with 14 bases left in between. The length of the CDR3 is 15 residues. In germline, CDR1 is ENHRY, CDR2 SYGVKD. CDR3 coding DNA: TGTGCCATCAGTGAGTCGGGACGGGCTCTTGATGGCTACACCTTC. It specifies CAISESGRALDGYTF.

This clone came up once. The CDR3 region has the DNA TGTGCCAGCAGCTCAGGGGCTATTAGCACAGATACGCAGTATTTT. Translated: CASSSGAISTDTQYF. This chain uses TRBV5-6 with TRBJ2-3; D is possibly TRBD1 (6 bases). This CDR3 region has 15 residues. The V end was cut by 3 bases, the J end by 0 bases, with 11 bases between. Germline V gives CDR1 SGHDT, CDR2 YYEEEE. The entire variable domain, with the rest obtained from reference TRBV5-6 and TRBJ2-3, is as follows: DAGVTQSPTHLIKTRGQQVTLRCSPKSGHDTVSWYQQALGQGPQFIFQYYEEEERQRGNFPDRFSGHQFPNYSSELNVNALLLGDSALYLCASSSGAISTDTQYFGPGTRLTVL.

This sequence joins TRBV10-2 and TRBJ2-7, with TRBD1 matching 9 bases. CDR1 is WSHSY, CDR2 SAAADI, per germline. V dropped 6 bases and J dropped 3; count of bases not matched to a gene: 6. The CDR3 is 14 amino acids. This CDR3 reads CASRMGQGDYEQYF. The CDR3 DNA reads TGCGCCAGCAGGATGGGACAGGGCGACTACGAGCAGTACTTC.

The chain recombines TRBV6-6 with TRBJ1-4, with a possible D match to TRBD1 (6 bases). Per germline, CDR1 MNHNY and CDR2 SVGAGI (reference sequence). The ends were cut back, 2 bases at V and 7 bases at J, with 11 bases in the middle. The CDR3 loop spans 14 amino acids. The CDR3 region has the DNA TGTGCCAGCAGTTACGGTGGGGGGCGTGAAAAACTGTTTTTT. Its protein product is CASSYGGGREKLFF.

V and J are TRBV19 and TRBJ2-7, with D hard to call. CDR3 length equals 15 residues. CDR1 and CDR2 (germline): LNHDA, SQIVND (reference sequence). The V gene lost 3 bases and the J gene lost 1 base, with 13 bases spanning the gap. The DNA for the CDR3 is TGTGCCAGTAGTATTAGTCAGGACGGTTCCTACGAGCAGTACTTC. Protein product: CASSISQDGSYEQYF.

CDR3 nucleotide sequence: TGCAGCGTTGAAGATCAGGCGCCAGAGACCCAGTACTTC. Encoded protein: CSVEDQAPETQYF. J is TRBJ2-5 and V is TRBV29-1; D is undetermined. V was cut by 0 bases and J by 4 bases, with 9 bases left in between. The germline V gene has CDR1 SQVTM and CDR2 ANQGSEA. This CDR3 has 13 residues. The full variable domain, rest sourced from reference TRBV29-1 and TRBJ2-5, is SAVISQKPSRDICQRGTSLTIQCQVDSQVTMMFWYRQQPGQSLTLIATANQGSEATYESGFVIDKFPISRPNLTFSTLTVSNMSPEDSSIYLCSVEDQAPETQYFGPGTRLLVL.

In this sample, this clone turned up a few times. Written as DNA, the CDR3 is TGTGCCAGCAGCTTGGAATTTGGAGCCGAAGCTTTCTTT. It yields the protein CASSLEFGAEAFF. J is TRBJ1-1 and V is TRBV5-4; no reliable D call. Germline values: CDR1 SGHNT, CDR2 YYREEE (reference sequence). The CDR3 is made up of 13 amino acids. The V end lost 0 bases, the J end lost 8 bases, and 11 bases lay between the germline ends.

This clone was observed once. In the same sample, other DNA sequences code for this CDR3. The J gene is TRBJ1-2, the V gene TRBV6-5, with a tentative D call TRBD1 (5 bases). The V gene's germline CDR1 is MNHEY and CDR2 SVGAGI. V lost 6 bases and J lost 8, with 19 bases in between. This CDR3 spans 14 amino acids. In nucleotides, the CDR3 is TGTGCCAGCAGACCAGAGGGGCCGGGCTACGGCTACACCTTC. Its translation is CASRPEGPGYGYTF.

V is TRBV11-2 and J is TRBJ2-5, with D tentatively TRBD2 (5 bases). Germline loops: CDR1 SGHAT, CDR2 FQNNGV. CDR3 length: 15 amino acids. Trimming pared 5 bases from V and 5 bases from J, leaving 18 bases between. In DNA, the CDR3 is TGTGCCAGCAGCCCCTTCGGACTGTCCTCGGAGACCCAGTACTTC. Translation: CASSPFGLSSETQYF.

V gene TRBV12-5 combines with J gene TRBJ2-3; TRBD2 might be the D (6 bases). Germline CDR1 reads LGHNT; CDR2 reads FRNRAP. The V and J ends lost 3 bases and 0 bases respectively, with 25 bases between them. CDR3 length: 20 residues. The CDR3 region is CASGLGGRATTRISTDTQYF. Here the CDR3 DNA reads TGTGCTAGTGGTTTAGGAGGGCGGGCTACCACTCGTATTAGCACAGATACGCAGTATTTT.

In its sample, this clone was seen a few times. The V and J genes are TRBV29-1 and TRBJ1-1; no firm D call. Germline assignment: CDR1 SQVTM and CDR2 ANQGSEA. The V end lost 2 bases, the J end lost 1 base, and 8 bases lay between the germline ends. The CDR3 extends over 13 amino acids. Written as DNA, the CDR3 is TGCAGCGTTGAACGGTTTACGAACACTGAAGCTTTCTTT. Its protein is CSVERFTNTEAFF.

The chain links TRBV19 to TRBJ2-1; 8 nucleotides agree with TRBD1. V lost 4 bases, J lost 9 bases, and 11 bases stayed unmatched. This CDR3 is built from 15 residues. Germline V gene lookup returns CDR1 LNHDA and CDR2 SQIVND (reference sequence). CDR3 in DNA: TGTGCCAGTAGTACCCTCGCAGGGGGCGCAGGTGAGCAGTTCTTC. This sequence encodes CASSTLAGGAGEQFF. Filled out from reference TRBV19 and TRBJ2-1, the complete variable domain reads DGGITQSPKYLFRKEGQNVTLSCEQNLNHDAMYWYRQDPGQGLRLIYYSQIVNDFQKGDIAEGYSVSREKKESFPLTVTSAQKNPTAFYLCASSTLAGGAGEQFFGPGTRLTVL.

The CDR3 region has the DNA TGTGCCAGCAGCTCTCTGGCTGGAGATACGCAGTATTTT. It encodes CASSSLAGDTQYF. The chain joins TRBV7-8 to TRBJ2-3; D gene unclear. Per germline, CDR1 SGHVS and CDR2 FQNEAQ. Trimming took off 4 bases at V and 5 bases at J, with 10 bases between the two ends. This CDR3 is built from 13 residues.

The chain links TRBV9 to TRBJ1-1; possibly TRBD1 for D (6 bases). The ends were cut back, 0 bases at V and 2 bases at J, with 11 bases in the middle. Germline-derived CDR1 and CDR2 are SGDLS and YYNGEE. The CDR3 consists of 15 residues. DNA of the CDR3: TGTGCCAGCAGCGTAGTTGGGGGGCCAAACACTGAAGCTTTCTTT. This codes for CASSVVGGPNTEAFF.

The chain is built from TRBV5-4 and TRBJ2-7; D might be TRBD1 (5 bases). Between the trimmed V and J ends, which lost 0 bases and 3 bases, there was a span of 7 bases. Per germline, CDR1 SGHNT and CDR2 YYREEE (reference sequence). The CDR3 sequence is 13 residues long. The CDR3 is CASSLEGYYEQYF. DNA of the CDR3: TGTGCCAGCAGCTTGGAGGGGTACTACGAGCAGTACTTC. Based on the CDR3 plus reference TRBV5-4 and TRBJ2-7, the full variable domain is ETGVTQSPTHLIKTRGQQVTLRCSSQSGHNTVSWYQQALGQGPQFIFQYYREEENGRGNFPPRFSGLQFPNYSSELNVNALELDDSALYLCASSLEGYYEQYFGPGTRLTVT.

This chain joins TRBV5-1 and TRBJ2-7; 15 nucleotides align to TRBD2. With V trimmed by 4 bases and J by 0 bases, 5 bases remained unmatched. Germline V gene data show CDR1 as SGHRS and CDR2 as YFSETQ. The CDR3 is 17 amino acids. CDR3 nucleotide sequence: TGCGCCAGCAGCATCGGACTAGCGGGAGGGAGCTCCTACGAGCAGTACTTC. Its translation is CASSIGLAGGSSYEQYF.

The chain combines TRBV29-1 with TRBJ2-7; a possible D gene is TRBD2 (7 bases). Deletions cut 6 bases from V and 6 bases from J, with 21 bases between. CDR1 is SQVTM, CDR2 ANQGSEA, per germline. The CDR3 has 14 residues. The CDR3 reads CSVTGGRDGGEQYF. The CDR3 DNA sequence: TGCAGCGTGACCGGGGGGCGGGACGGAGGCGAGCAGTACTTC.

This clone appeared a few times. V and J are TRBV7-9 and TRBJ1-1; weak D call: TRBD1 (6 bases). Per the germline V gene, CDR1 is SEHNR and CDR2 is FQNEAQ (reference sequence). The CDR3 loop spans 14 amino acids. V lost 1 base to trimming and J lost 4 bases, with 10 bases between them. The CDR3 bases are TGTGCCAGCAGCTTAGGACAGGCGGGCACTGAAGCTTTCTTT. Translation: CASSLGQAGTEAFF. Full variable domain (outside the CDR3, taken from reference TRBV7-9 and TRBJ1-1): DTGVSQNPRHKITKRGQNVTFRCDPISEHNRLYWYRQTLGQGPEFLTYFQNEAQLEKSRLLSDRFSAERPKGSFSTLEIQRTEQGDSAMYLCASSLGQAGTEAFFGQGTRLTVV.

The chain couples TRBV5-1 to TRBJ2-7; D possibly matches TRBD1 or TRBD2 (5 bases each). This CDR3 contains 16 residues. The V end was cut by 4 bases, the J end by 0 bases, with 17 bases between. Germline V gives CDR1 SGHRS, CDR2 YFSETQ. CDR3 residues: CASSPGTAESSYEQYF. CDR3 in DNA: TGCGCCAGCAGCCCGGGGACGGCTGAAAGCTCCTACGAGCAGTACTTC.

This clone was picked up a small number of times. The chain combines TRBV27 with TRBJ2-5; 14 bases are a match to TRBD2. Germline V gives CDR1 MNHEY, CDR2 SMNVEV (reference sequence). V lost 4 bases to trimming and J lost 5 bases; unmatched junction nucleotides: 9. This CDR3 region has 17 residues. DNA for the CDR3: TGTGCCAGCAGTTCCGGGACTAGCGGGAGTAGGTCGGAGACCCAGTACTTC. This codes for CASSSGTSGSRSETQYF.

V usage is TRBV5-1 and J usage is TRBJ2-1, with TRBD2 matching 7 bases. V lost 0 bases, J lost 3 bases, and 6 bases stayed unmatched. The CDR3 covers 16 residues. The germline gives CDR1 SGHRS, CDR2 YFSETQ. The CDR3 loop reads CASSLVGAGFYNEQFF. CDR3 in DNA: TGCGCCAGCAGCTTGGTAGGAGCGGGATTCTACAATGAGCAGTTCTTC.

The chain's CDR3 is CASSYGQGALGYTF. CDR3 sequence (DNA): TGTGCCAGCAGTTACGGACAGGGGGCGCTTGGCTACACCTTC. This chain joins TRBV6-5 and TRBJ1-2; 11 positions match TRBD1. Germline V gene sequence: CDR1 MNHEY, CDR2 SVGAGI. V shed 2 bases and J 7 bases; nucleotides not matched to a gene: 3. The CDR3 consists of 14 residues.

In its sample, this clone was seen a few times. V usage is TRBV10-1 and J usage is TRBJ2-7, with D perhaps TRBD1 (5 bases). The CDR3 is 14 amino acids. The germline V gene has CDR1 WNHNN and CDR2 SYGVQD (reference sequence). Deletions cut 8 bases from V and 3 bases from J, with 17 bases between. The CDR3 coding sequence is TGCGCCAGCCCTCCTAGGGGCGATAGCTACGAGCAGTACTTC. This sequence encodes CASPPRGDSYEQYF.

This chain links TRBV29-1 with TRBJ2-7; D unresolved. V was shortened by 3 bases and J by 5 bases, with 8 bases between the two germline ends. The CDR3 length is 11 residues. The germline gives CDR1 SQVTM, CDR2 ANQGSEA. The CDR3: CSVELLNEQYF. The CDR3 DNA reads as TGCAGCGTTGAGCTGCTAAACGAGCAGTACTTC.

J is TRBJ1-2 and V is TRBV7-6, with 7 bases matching TRBD1. The J segment lost 7 bases and the V segment lost 0 bases, leaving 5 bases of the junction unmatched. The CDR3 loop spans 14 amino acids. Germline V lookup: CDR1 SGHVS, CDR2 FNYEAQ. CDR3 sequence reads: CASSLAVGTAGYTF. The CDR3 DNA reads TGTGCCAGCAGCTTAGCCGTCGGGACAGCTGGCTACACCTTC.